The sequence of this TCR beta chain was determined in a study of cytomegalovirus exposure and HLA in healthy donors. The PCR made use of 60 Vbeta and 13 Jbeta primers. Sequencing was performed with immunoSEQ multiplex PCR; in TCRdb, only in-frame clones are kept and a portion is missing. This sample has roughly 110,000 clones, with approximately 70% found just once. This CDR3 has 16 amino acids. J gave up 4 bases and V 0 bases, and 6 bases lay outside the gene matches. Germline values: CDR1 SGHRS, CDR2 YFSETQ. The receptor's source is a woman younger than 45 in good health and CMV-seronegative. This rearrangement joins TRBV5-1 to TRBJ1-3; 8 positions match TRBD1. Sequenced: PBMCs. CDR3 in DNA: TGCGCCAGCAGCTTGGGGACAGGGTTTCGAGGAAACACCATATATTTT. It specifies CASSLGTGFRGNTIYF.